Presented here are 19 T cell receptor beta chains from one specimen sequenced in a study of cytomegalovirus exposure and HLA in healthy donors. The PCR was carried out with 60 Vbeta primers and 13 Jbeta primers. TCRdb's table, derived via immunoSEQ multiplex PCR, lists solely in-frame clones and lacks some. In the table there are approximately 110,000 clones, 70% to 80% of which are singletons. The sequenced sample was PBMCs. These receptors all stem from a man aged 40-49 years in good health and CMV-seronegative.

The CDR3 spells CATSRDLGSNQPQHF. Here the CDR3 DNA reads TGTGCCACCAGCAGAGATCTGGGCAGCAATCAGCCCCAGCATTTT. V gene TRBV15 combines with J gene TRBJ1-5; D remains ambiguous. V was clipped by 0 bases and J by 1 base, with 7 bases between them. CDR1 and CDR2 from the germline V gene are LNHNV and YYDKDF (reference sequence). This CDR3 is 15 amino acids long.

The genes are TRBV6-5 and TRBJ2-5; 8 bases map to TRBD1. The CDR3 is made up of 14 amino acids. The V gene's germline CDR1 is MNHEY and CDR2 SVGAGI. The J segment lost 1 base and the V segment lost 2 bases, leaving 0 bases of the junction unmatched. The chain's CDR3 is CASSYGTGQETQYF. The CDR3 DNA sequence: TGTGCCAGCAGTTACGGGACAGGCCAAGAGACCCAGTACTTC.

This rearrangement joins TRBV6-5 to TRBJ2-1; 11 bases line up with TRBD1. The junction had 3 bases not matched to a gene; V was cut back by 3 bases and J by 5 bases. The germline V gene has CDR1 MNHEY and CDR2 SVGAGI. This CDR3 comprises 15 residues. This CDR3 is CASSYGTGGNNEQFF. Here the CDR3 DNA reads TGTGCCAGCAGTTATGGGACAGGGGGGAACAATGAGCAGTTCTTC.

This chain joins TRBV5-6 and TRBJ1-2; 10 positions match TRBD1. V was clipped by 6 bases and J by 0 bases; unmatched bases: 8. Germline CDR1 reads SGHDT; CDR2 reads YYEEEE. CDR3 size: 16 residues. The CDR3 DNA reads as TGTGCCAGCACCATGGGTGACAGGGGGCCTAACTATGGCTACACCTTC. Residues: CASTMGDRGPNYGYTF.

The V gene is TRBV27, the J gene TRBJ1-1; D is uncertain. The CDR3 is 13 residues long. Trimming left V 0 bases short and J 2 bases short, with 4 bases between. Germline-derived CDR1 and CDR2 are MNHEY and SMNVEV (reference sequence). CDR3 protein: CASSLSTNTEAFF. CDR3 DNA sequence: TGTGCCAGCAGTTTATCTACAAACACTGAAGCTTTCTTT.

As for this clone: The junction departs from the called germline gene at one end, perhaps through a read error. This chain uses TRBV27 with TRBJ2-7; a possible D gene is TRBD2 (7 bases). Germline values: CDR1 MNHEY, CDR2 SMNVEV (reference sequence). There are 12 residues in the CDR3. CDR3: CASSSIGGHLLF. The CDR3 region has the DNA TGTGCCAGCAGTTCGATCGGGGGGCACCTCCTCTTC.

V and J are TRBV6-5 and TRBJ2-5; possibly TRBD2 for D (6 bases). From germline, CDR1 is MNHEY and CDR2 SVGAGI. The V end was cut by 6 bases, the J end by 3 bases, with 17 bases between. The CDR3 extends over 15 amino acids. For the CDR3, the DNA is TGTGCCAGCAGGGGGGGTGGGAGAGGGGAAGAGACCCAGTACTTC. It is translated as CASRGGGRGEETQYF.

CDR3 DNA: TGTGCCAGCAGTGGTCAAGCCAATATTAACTATGGCTACACCTTC. Translating it yields CASSGQANINYGYTF. V gene TRBV6-1 combines with J gene TRBJ1-2; D is undetermined. Germline V gene sequence: CDR1 MNHNS, CDR2 SASEGT. The ends were cut back, 4 bases at V and 1 base at J, with 13 bases in the middle. This CDR3 is 15 amino acids long.

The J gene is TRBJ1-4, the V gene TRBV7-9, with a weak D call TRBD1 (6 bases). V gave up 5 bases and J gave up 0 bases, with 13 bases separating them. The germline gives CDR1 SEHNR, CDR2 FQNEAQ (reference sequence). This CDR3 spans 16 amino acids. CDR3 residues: CASSGHRATTNEKLFF. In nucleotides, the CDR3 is TGTGCCAGCAGCGGCCACAGGGCAACAACTAATGAAAAACTGTTTTTT.

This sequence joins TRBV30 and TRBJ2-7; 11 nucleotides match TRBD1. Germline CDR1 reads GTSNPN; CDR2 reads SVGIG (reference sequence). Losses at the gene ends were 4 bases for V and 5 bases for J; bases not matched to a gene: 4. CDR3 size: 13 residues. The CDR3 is CAWTGQGANEQYF. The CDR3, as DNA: TGTGCCTGGACTGGACAGGGGGCCAACGAGCAGTACTTC.

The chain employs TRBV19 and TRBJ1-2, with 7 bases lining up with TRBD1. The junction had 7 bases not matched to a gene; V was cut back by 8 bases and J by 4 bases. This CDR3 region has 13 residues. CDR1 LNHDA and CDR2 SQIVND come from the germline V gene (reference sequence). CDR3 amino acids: CASRDSEFYGYTF. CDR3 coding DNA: TGTGCCAGTCGGGACAGCGAATTCTATGGCTACACCTTC.

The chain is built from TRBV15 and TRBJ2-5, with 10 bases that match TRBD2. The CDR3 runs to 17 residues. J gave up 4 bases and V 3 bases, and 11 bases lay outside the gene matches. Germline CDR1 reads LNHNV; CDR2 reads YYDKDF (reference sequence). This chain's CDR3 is CATSSSLSLAGLETQYF. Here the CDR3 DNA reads TGTGCCACCAGCAGTTCCCTCTCACTAGCGGGGTTAGAGACCCAGTACTTC.

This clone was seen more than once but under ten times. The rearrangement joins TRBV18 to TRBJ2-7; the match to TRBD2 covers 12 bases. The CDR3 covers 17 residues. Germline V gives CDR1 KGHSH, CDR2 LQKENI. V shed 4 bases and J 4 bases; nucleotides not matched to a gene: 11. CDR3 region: CASSLLSTSGSGYEQYF. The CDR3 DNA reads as TGTGCCAGCTCACTACTGTCGACTAGCGGGAGTGGGTACGAGCAGTACTTC.

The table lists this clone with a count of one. The CDR3 is CASSLVSSGVADPYNEQFF. Written as DNA, the CDR3 is TGCGCCAGCAGCTTGGTTTCCAGCGGGGTTGCTGACCCCTACAATGAGCAGTTCTTC. The chain is built from TRBV5-1 and TRBJ2-1; 7 nucleotides match TRBD2. The germline CDR1 and CDR2 sequences are SGHRS and YFSETQ. CDR3 length equals 19 residues. Germline trimming cut 0 bases from V and 2 bases from J; bases unmatched to any gene: 14.

The CDR3 nucleotides are TGTGCCAGCAGTTCTGGACAGGGGGGCAATGAGCAGTTCTTC. This gives the protein CASSSGQGGNEQFF. The chain uses TRBV6-5 and TRBJ2-1; 10 bases map to TRBD1. The CDR3 runs to 14 residues. V lost 4 bases and J lost 6; bases outside the gene matches: 3. The germline V gene has CDR1 MNHEY and CDR2 SVGAGI.

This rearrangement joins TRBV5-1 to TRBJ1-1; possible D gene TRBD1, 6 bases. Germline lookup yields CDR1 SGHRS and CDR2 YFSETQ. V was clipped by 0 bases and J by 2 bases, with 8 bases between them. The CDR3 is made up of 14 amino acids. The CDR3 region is CASSLGTANTEAFF. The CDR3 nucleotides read TGCGCCAGCAGCTTGGGGACAGCCAACACTGAAGCTTTCTTT.

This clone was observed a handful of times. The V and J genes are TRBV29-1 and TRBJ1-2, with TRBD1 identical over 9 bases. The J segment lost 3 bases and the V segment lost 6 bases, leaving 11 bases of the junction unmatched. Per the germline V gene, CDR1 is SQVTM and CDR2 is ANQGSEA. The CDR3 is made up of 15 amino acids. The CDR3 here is CSVRQGGGGDYGYTF. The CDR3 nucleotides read TGCAGCGTCCGACAGGGGGGGGGTGGCGACTATGGCTACACCTTC.

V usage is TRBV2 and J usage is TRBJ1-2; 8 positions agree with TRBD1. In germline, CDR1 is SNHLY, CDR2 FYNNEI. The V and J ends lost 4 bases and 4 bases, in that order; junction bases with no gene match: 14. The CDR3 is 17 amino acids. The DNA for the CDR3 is TGTGCCAGCAGTGTATGGTCTGTCGACAGGGGAGGCTATGGCTACACCTTC. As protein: CASSVWSVDRGGYGYTF. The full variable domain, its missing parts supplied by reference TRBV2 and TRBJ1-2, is EPEVTQTPSHQVTQMGQEVILRCVPISNHLYFYWYRQILGQKVEFLVSFYNNEISEKSEIFDDQFSVERPDGSNFTLKIRSTKLEDSAMYFCASSVWSVDRGGYGYTFGSGTRLTVV.

CDR3 protein: CASRDTATGDPYEQYF. CDR3 nucleotide sequence: TGTGCCAGCAGAGACACCGCGACAGGGGACCCCTACGAGCAGTACTTC. This chain connects TRBV27 to TRBJ2-7; TRBD1 agrees at 8 bases. There are 16 residues in the CDR3. V trimming: 6 bases; J trimming: 2 bases; junction bases outside the gene matches: 12. Germline-derived CDR1 and CDR2 are MNHEY and SMNVEV (reference sequence).